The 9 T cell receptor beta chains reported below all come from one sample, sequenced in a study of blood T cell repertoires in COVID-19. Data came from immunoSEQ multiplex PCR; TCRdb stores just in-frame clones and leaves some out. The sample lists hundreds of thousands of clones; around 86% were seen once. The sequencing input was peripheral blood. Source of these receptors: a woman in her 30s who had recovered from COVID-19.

The CDR3 DNA reads TGTGCCAGCAGCTCGTATACAGGGTCCTCCTACGAGCAGTACTTC. Translating gives CASSSYTGSSYEQYF. The gene calls are TRBV7-9 and TRBJ2-7, with TRBD1 as a possible D gene (6 bases). The CDR3 is made up of 15 amino acids. CDR1 and CDR2 (germline): SEHNR, FQNEAQ (reference sequence). Trimming removed 4 bases from V and 0 bases from J, with 13 bases in between.

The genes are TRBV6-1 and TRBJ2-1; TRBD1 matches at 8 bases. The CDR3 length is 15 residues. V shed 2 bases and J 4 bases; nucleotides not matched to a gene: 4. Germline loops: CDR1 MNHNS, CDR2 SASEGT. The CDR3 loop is CASSEQGAKYNEQFF. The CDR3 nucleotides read TGTGCCAGCAGTGAACAGGGGGCGAAGTACAATGAGCAGTTCTTC.

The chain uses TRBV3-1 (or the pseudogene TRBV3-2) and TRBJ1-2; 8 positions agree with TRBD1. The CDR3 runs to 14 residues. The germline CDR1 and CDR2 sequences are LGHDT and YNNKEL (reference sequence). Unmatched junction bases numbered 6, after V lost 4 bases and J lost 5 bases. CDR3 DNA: TGTGCCAGCAGCCTCACCGGGACAGGTTATGGCTACACCTTC. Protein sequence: CASSLTGTGYGYTF.

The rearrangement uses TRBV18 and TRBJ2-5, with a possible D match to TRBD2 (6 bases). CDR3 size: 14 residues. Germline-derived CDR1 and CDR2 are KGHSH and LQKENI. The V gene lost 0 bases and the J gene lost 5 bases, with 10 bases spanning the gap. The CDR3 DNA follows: TGTGCCAGCTCACCACCGTCGGGGGATGAGACCCAGTACTTC. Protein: CASSPPSGDETQYF.

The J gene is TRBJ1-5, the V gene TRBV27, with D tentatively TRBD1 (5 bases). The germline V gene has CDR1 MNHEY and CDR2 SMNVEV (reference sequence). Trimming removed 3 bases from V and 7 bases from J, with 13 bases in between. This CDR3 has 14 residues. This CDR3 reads CASSFYGGGQPQHF. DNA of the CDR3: TGTGCCAGCAGTTTTTACGGGGGAGGACAGCCCCAGCATTTT.

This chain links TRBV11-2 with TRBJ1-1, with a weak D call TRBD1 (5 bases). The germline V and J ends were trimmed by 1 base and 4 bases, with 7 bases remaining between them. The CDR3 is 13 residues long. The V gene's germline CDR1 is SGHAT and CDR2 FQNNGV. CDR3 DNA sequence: TGTGCCAGCAGCTTAGCGGGGGTCACTGAAGCTTTCTTT. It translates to CASSLAGVTEAFF.

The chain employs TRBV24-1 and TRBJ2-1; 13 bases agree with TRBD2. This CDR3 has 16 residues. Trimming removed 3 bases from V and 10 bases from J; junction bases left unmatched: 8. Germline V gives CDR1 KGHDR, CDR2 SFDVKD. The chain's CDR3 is CATSDAGTSGALEQFF. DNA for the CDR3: TGTGCCACCAGTGATGCCGGGACTAGCGGGGCCCTAGAGCAGTTCTTC.

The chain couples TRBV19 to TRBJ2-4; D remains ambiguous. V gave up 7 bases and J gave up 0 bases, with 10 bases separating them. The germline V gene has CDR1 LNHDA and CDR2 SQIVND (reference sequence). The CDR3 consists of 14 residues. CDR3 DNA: TGTGCCAGTAAGAGCCATATAGCCAAAAACATTCAGTACTTC. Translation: CASKSHIAKNIQYF.

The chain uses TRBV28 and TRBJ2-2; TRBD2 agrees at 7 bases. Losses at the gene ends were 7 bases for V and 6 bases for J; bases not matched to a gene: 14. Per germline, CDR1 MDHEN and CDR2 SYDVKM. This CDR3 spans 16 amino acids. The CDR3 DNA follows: TGTGCCAGCACCCCACGGATACTAGCGTTCGCCGGGGAGCTGTTTTTT. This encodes CASTPRILAFAGELFF.